The TCR beta chain described here comes from a study of CD8 T cells in Susac syndrome. Sequencing of TCR beta was undertaken in CD8+ and CD4+ T cells derived from blood. The authors negatively isolated CD8+ and CD4+ T cells and FACS-enriched TEMRA cells. An amount of RNA that ranged from roughly 0.5 to 1 ug was reverse transcribed with random hexamers. Multiplex PCR with immunoSEQ amplified the TCR beta CDR3 across 54 Vbeta and 13 Jbeta. TCRdb processed the immunoSEQ multiplex PCR reads anew with MiXCR; each CDR3 protein has one entry. The sample has roughly 80,000 distinct CDR3 sequences; just under 95% are singletons. Trimming removed 4 bases from V and 3 bases from J, with 18 bases in between. CDR3 length: 16 amino acids. Germline CDR1 and CDR2: SGHRS and YFSETQ.

This TCR was recovered from a human donor in good health. The chain employs TRBV5-1 and TRBJ2-3; D tentatively reads TRBD1 or TRBD2 (6 bases each). Material: CD8+ T cells from PBMCs. The CDR3 nucleotides are TGCGCCAGCAGCATTTGGGAGGACAGCGCTACAGATACGCAGTATTTT. Translation: CASSIWEDSATDTQYF.